The source of this T cell receptor beta chain is a study of T cells after yellow fever vaccination. Study details: With SMART-Seq v4 Ultra Low Input, the fractions containing low cell numbers were prepared. Overall study results and limits: Bulk-population clonotypes that are abundant could appear as contaminants in FACS-sorted repertoires.

TCR cDNA, made by 5'RACE template switching, carried an added universal primer site and UMIs. TCRdb analysed the 5' RACE reads with MiXCR anew, one entry per CDR3 protein. The sample records tens of thousands of distinct CDR3 sequences, roughly 3.2% being singletons. This CDR3 has 13 amino acids. The junction had 6 bases not matched to a gene; V was cut back by 11 bases and J by 5 bases. From germline, CDR1 is ENHRY and CDR2 SYGVKD. This clonotype was seen repeatedly, ten times or more. This rearrangement joins TRBV10-3 to TRBJ1-4, with 9 bases aligning to TRBD1. The receptor was derived from a man aged 18 to 29 who received the YFV17D yellow fever vaccine. The sequences come from PBMCs, either bulk or a sorted T-cell subset (CD4+, CD8+, memory, or dextramer-sorted; not recorded which), collected more than 40 days after the first yellow fever vaccination. The CDR3 nucleotides are TGTGCCTCAAGACAGGGGGAGAATGAAAAACTGTTTTTT. Translated, it gives CASRQGENEKLFF.